Each of the 20 T cell receptor beta chains below was sequenced from the same sample in a study of OX40 agonist ivuxolimab in advanced cancers. The data were produced by immunoSEQ multiplex PCR, yet TCRdb's version contains in-frame clones alone and is incomplete. The sample records 35,000 to 45,000 clones, more than 70% being singletons. The specimen was CD4+ or CD8+ T cells sorted from blood, collected in a trial of the OX40 agonist ivuxolimab. The receptor set was obtained from an adult with an advanced solid tumor such as melanoma, head and neck, liver or kidney cancer.

The V gene is TRBV6-1, the J gene TRBJ1-5, with TRBD1 as a possible D gene (5 bases). CDR1 MNHNS and CDR2 SASEGT come from the germline V gene. There are 14 residues in the CDR3. Trimming removed 0 bases at V and 9 bases at J, with 12 bases between. The CDR3 here is CASSEAQGEWPQHF. In DNA form, the CDR3 reads TGTGCCAGCAGTGAAGCGCAGGGAGAATGGCCCCAGCATTTT.

This chain links TRBV1 with TRBJ1-2. TRBV1 is marked as a pseudogene. The CDR3 runs 16 residues. The CDR3 loop reads CTSSLDSVRKTYGYTF. DNA for the CDR3: TGCACCAGCAGTTTGGATAGTGTGCGAAAGACCTATGGCTACACCTTC.

The rearrangement uses TRBV7-3 and TRBJ2-3; the match to TRBD1 covers 7 bases. From germline, CDR1 is SGHTA and CDR2 FQGTGA. There are 12 residues in the CDR3. The V segment lost 5 bases and the J segment 7 bases; nucleotides outside the gene matches: 3. The CDR3 DNA is TGTGCCAGCAGCCCAGGGGGAAATACGCAGTATTTT. The encoded protein is CASSPGGNTQYF.

As DNA, the CDR3 is TGTGCCAGCAGTGAATTCATCGGGGGCCCTAATGAAAAACTGTTTTTT. The encoded protein is CASSEFIGGPNEKLFF. V and J are TRBV25-1 and TRBJ1-4; maybe TRBD1 (6 bases). Per germline, CDR1 MGHDK and CDR2 SYGVNS. V gave up 1 base and J gave up 3 bases, with 12 bases separating them. The CDR3 has 16 amino acids. Full variable domain (outside the CDR3, taken from reference TRBV25-1 and TRBJ1-4): EADIYQTPRYLVIGTGKKITLECSQTMGHDKMYWYQQDPGMELHLIHYSYGVNSTEKGDLSSESTVSRIRTEHFPLTLESARPSHTSQYLCASSEFIGGPNEKLFFGSGTQLSVL.

This clone has a single count. The V and J genes are TRBV7-9 and TRBJ2-7; D is unclear. V lost 1 base and J 5 bases, leaving 9 bases between the germline ends. The CDR3 length is 13 residues. CDR1 and CDR2 (germline): SEHNR, FQNEAQ (reference sequence). The CDR3 DNA reads TGTGCCAGCAGCTTAGACAGTCTCGACGAGCAGTACGTC. This translates into CASSLDSLDEQYV.

In its sample, this clone was seen once. The chain joins TRBV28 to TRBJ1-5; 7 bases are a match to TRBD1. Looked up from germline, CDR1 is MDHEN and CDR2 is SYDVKM. V was pared by 7 bases and J by 4 bases, with 13 bases of the junction left unmatched. CDR3 length: 16 residues. CDR3 sequence reads: CASTQGVGWMNQPQHF. CDR3 DNA sequence: TGTGCCAGCACCCAGGGGGTTGGGTGGATGAATCAGCCCCAGCATTTT. The full variable domain, in which reference TRBV28 and TRBJ1-5 provide the parts outside the CDR3, is DVKVTQSSRYLVKRTGEKVFLECVQDMDHENMFWYRQDPGLGLRLIYFSYDVKMKEKGDIPEGYSVSREKKERFSLILESASTNQTSMYLCASTQGVGWMNQPQHFGDGTRLSIL.

V and J are TRBV9 and TRBJ1-6; D not certain. CDR3 length equals 15 residues. CDR1 SGDLS and CDR2 YYNGEE come from the germline V gene. The ends were cut back, 0 bases at V and 6 bases at J, with 10 bases in the middle. The CDR3, as DNA: TGTGCCAGCAGCGTAGCGGGCAATCGTAATTCACCCCTCCACTTT. Its protein is CASSVAGNRNSPLHF.

This clone was detected once. This chain joins TRBV28 and TRBJ1-5; TRBD1 matches at 7 bases. V shed 3 bases, J shed 3 bases, and the junction held 5 bases outside the gene matches. Germline CDR1 MDHEN, CDR2 SYDVKM. The CDR3 has 15 residues. The CDR3 spells CASSLVQGDNQPQHF. The CDR3 region has the DNA TGTGCCAGCAGTTTGGTTCAGGGGGACAATCAGCCCCAGCATTTT.

The chain employs TRBV11-2 and TRBJ2-7, with TRBD2 as a possible D gene (6 bases). The germline V and J ends were trimmed by 3 bases and 4 bases, with 13 bases remaining between them. Germline lookup yields CDR1 SGHAT and CDR2 FQNNGV. This CDR3 comprises 14 residues. CDR3 bases: TGTGCCAGCAGCTTGAGCGGCGGGACTTACGAGCAGTACGTC. This sequence encodes CASSLSGGTYEQYV.

This clone was detected many times. The chain links TRBV2 to TRBJ2-7; D call uncertain. V was cut by 8 bases and J by 6 bases, with 11 bases left in between. Germline values: CDR1 SNHLY, CDR2 FYNNEI. The CDR3 runs to 11 residues. For the CDR3, the DNA is TGTGCCAGCTTGGATCTAGGCGAGCAGTACGTC. This encodes CASLDLGEQYV.

Here the CDR3 DNA reads TGTGCCTGGAGTGTACTTACTGAAGCTTTCTTT. This translates into CAWSVLTEAFF. The V call is TRBV30, the J call TRBJ1-1, with D unclear. The CDR3 is 11 residues long. Germline V lookup: CDR1 GTSNPN, CDR2 SVGIG (reference sequence). Trimming took 0 bases from V and 5 from J, leaving 4 bases between them.

Regarding this clone: A junction boundary mismatches the germline segment, possibly from a read error. This CDR3 is also generated by other DNA sequences in the sample. The genes are TRBV4-3 and TRBJ2-1; TRBD2 matches 8 bases. The CDR3 totals 16 residues. CDR1 is LGHNA and CDR2 is YSLEER in the germline V gene. CDR3 amino acids: CASSQYSGVSYNEQFF. The CDR3 nucleotides are TGCGCCAGTAGCCAGTATAGCGGGGTAAGCTACAATGAGCAGTTCTTC.

The chain is built from TRBV10-3 and TRBJ1-2; D gene ambiguous. The length of the CDR3 is 13 residues. With 0 bases removed from V and 2 bases from J, the gap between germline ends came to 4 bases. CDR1 and CDR2 from the germline V gene are ENHRY and SYGVKD. CDR3 coding DNA: TGTGCCATCAGTGAGTCCAGGAACTATGGCTACACCTTC. It translates to CAISESRNYGYTF.

The rearrangement links TRBV1 to TRBJ2-7; the DNA was not used to check the table's D call, TRBD2. TRBV1 corresponds to a pseudogene. The CDR3 runs to 19 residues. CDR3 amino acids: CTSSPFRTSGGHYSYEQYF. The CDR3, as DNA: TGCACCAGCAGCCCCTTCCGGACTAGCGGGGGGCACTACTCCTACGAGCAGTACTTC.

The CDR3 bases are TGTGCCAGTAGTATTACTCCGGCTACCTACGAGCAGTACTTC. Translated: CASSITPATYEQYF. This sequence joins TRBV19 and TRBJ2-7; D not certain. V lost 3 bases and J lost 2, with 11 bases in between. This CDR3 has 14 residues. Germline CDR1 LNHDA, CDR2 SQIVND (reference sequence).

The chain employs TRBV4-1 and TRBJ2-1; possibly TRBD2 for D (5 bases). Germline V gene data show CDR1 as MGHRA and CDR2 as YSYEKL. Trimming removed 1 base from V and 8 bases from J, with 6 bases in between. The CDR3 loop spans 12 amino acids. This CDR3 is CASSQGRYEQFF. In DNA, the CDR3 is TGCGCCAGCAGCCAAGGGAGGTATGAGCAGTTCTTC.

Here the CDR3 DNA reads TGTGCCAGCAGTGAACTGGACAGACGAAGCTCCTACAATGAGCAGTTCTTC. Protein: CASSELDRRSSYNEQFF. The chain combines TRBV2 with TRBJ2-1; a possible D gene is TRBD1 (6 bases). There are 17 residues in the CDR3. V dropped 2 bases and J dropped 0 bases, with 14 bases sitting between them. Germline V gene lookup returns CDR1 SNHLY and CDR2 FYNNEI.

The J gene is TRBJ1-2, the V gene TRBV4-3, with 7 bases matching TRBD1. V gave up 3 bases and J gave up 4 bases; unmatched junction bases: 8. Germline CDR1 reads LGHNA; CDR2 reads YSLEER. The CDR3 runs to 15 residues. This chain's CDR3 is CASSQTGQGGYGYTF. The CDR3, as DNA: TGCGCCAGCAGCCAGACGGGGCAGGGGGGCTATGGCTACACCTTC.

This chain connects TRBV29-1 to TRBJ1-2; a weak D match, TRBD1 (6 bases). Per germline, CDR1 SQVTM and CDR2 ANQGSEA. The CDR3 has 12 residues. V gave up 3 bases and J gave up 6 bases, with 11 bases separating them. This CDR3 is CSVEAGEDGYTF. The CDR3 region has the DNA TGCAGCGTTGAGGCAGGGGAAGATGGCTACACCTTC.

The V call is TRBV2, the J call TRBJ2-7, with 8 nucleotides matching TRBD1. Germline V CDR1 and CDR2: SNHLY, FYNNEI. The V gene end was trimmed by 3 bases and the J gene end by 5 bases; junction bases not matched to a gene: 6. The CDR3 has 14 residues. This CDR3 is CASSDQDRAHEQYF. CDR3 nucleotide sequence: TGTGCCAGCAGTGATCAGGACAGGGCCCACGAGCAGTACTTC.